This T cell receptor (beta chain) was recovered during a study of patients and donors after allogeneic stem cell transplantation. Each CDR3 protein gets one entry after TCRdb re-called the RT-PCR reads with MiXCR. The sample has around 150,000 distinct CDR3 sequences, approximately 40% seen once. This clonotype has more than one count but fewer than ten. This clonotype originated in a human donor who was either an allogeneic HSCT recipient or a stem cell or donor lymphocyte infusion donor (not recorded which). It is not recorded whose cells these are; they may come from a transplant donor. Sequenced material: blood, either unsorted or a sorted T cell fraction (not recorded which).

CDR3 coding DNA: TGTGCCAGCAGGACCAGTGGAAACACCATATATTTT. Translation gives CASRTSGNTIYF. The V gene is TRBV28, the J gene TRBJ1-3; D remains ambiguous. CDR1 is MDHEN and CDR2 is SYDVKM in the germline V gene. The CDR3 is made up of 12 amino acids. V lost 6 bases and J 3 bases, leaving 6 bases between the germline ends.